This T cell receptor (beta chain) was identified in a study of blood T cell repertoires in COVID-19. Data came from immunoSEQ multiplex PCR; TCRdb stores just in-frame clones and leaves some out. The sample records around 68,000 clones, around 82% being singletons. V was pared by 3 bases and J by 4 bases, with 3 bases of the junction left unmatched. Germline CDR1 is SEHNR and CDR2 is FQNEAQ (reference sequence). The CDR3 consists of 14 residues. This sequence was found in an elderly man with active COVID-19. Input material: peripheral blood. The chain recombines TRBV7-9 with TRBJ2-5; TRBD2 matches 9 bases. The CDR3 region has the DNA TGTGCCAGCAGCTTTAGCGGGAGTACAGAGACCCAGTACTTC. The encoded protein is CASSFSGSTETQYF.